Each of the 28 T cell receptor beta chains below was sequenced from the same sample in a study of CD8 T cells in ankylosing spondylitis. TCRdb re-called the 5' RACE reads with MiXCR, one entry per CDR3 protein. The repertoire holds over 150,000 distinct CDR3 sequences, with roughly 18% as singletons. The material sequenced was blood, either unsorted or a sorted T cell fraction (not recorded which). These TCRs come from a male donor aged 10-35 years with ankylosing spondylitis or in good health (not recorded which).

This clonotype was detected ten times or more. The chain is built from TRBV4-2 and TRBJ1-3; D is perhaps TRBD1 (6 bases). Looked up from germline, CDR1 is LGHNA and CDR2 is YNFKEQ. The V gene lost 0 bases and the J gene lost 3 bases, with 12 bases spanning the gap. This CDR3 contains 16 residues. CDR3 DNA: TGTGCCAGCAGCCAAGATCGACAGGACCTTGGAAACACCATATATTTT. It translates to CASSQDRQDLGNTIYF.

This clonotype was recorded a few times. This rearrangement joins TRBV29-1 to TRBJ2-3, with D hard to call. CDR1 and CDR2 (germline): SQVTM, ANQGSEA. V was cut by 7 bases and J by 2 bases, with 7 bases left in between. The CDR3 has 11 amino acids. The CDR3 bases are TGCAGCGCGGCCTCCACAGATACGCAGTATTTT. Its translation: CSAASTDTQYF.

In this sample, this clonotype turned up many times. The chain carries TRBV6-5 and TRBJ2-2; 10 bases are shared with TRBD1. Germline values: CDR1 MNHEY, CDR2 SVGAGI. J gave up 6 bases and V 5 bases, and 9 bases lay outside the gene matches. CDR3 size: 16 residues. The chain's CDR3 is CASSQDRGRAAGELFF. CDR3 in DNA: TGTGCCAGCAGTCAAGACAGGGGGCGCGCGGCCGGGGAGCTGTTTTTT.

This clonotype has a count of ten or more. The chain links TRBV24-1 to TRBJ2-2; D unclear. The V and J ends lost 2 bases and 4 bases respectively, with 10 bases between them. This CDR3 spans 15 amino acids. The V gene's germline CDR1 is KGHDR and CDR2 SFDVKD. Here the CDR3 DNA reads TGTGCCACCAGTGATTCCCCCTCCTTCACCGGGGAGCTGTTTTTT. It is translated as CATSDSPSFTGELFF.

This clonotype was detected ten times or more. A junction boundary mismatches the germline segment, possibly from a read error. The CDR3 sequence: CASSLGAGEETQYF. The DNA for the CDR3 is TGTGCCAGCAGCTTAGGGGCAGGGGAAGAGACCCAGTACTTC. The chain links TRBV5-1 to TRBJ2-5; D is perhaps TRBD1 (6 bases). The germline gives CDR1 SGHRS, CDR2 YFSETQ. The CDR3 extends over 14 amino acids.

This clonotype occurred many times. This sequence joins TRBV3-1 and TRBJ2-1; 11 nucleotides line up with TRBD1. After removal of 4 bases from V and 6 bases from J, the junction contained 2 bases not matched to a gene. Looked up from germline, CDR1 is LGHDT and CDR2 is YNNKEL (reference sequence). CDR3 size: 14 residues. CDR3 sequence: CASSPGQGGNEQFF. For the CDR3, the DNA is TGTGCCAGCAGCCCGGGACAGGGGGGCAATGAGCAGTTCTTC.

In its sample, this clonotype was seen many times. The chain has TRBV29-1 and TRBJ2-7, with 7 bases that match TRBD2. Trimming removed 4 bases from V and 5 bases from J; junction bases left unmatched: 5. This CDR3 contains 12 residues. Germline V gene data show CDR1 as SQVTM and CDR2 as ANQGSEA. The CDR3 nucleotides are TGCAGCGTTGTTTGGGGAGGGGACGAGCAGTACTTC. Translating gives CSVVWGGDEQYF.

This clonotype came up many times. The CDR3 loop is CASSLIALTGLNFEPQHF. The DNA for the CDR3 is TGTGCCAGCAGTTTAATAGCCCTGACAGGCTTAAATTTTGAGCCCCAGCATTTT. This chain connects TRBV12-3 or TRBV12-4 to TRBJ1-5, with a possible D match to TRBD1 (6 bases). V was trimmed by 2 bases and J by 8 bases, leaving 25 bases between them. CDR3 length: 18 amino acids.

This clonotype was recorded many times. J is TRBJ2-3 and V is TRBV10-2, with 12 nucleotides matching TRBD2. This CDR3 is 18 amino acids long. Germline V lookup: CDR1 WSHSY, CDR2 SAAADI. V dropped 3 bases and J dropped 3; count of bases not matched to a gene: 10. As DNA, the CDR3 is TGCGCCAGCAGTGATATGCTAGCGGGAGGGCCGGATACAGATACGCAGTATTTT. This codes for CASSDMLAGGPDTDTQYF.

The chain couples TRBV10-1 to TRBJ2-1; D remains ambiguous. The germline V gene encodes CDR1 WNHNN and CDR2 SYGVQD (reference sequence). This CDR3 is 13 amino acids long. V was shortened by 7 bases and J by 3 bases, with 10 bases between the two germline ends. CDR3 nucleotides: TGCGCCAGCACCTTGACTGGCTACAATGAGCAGTTCTTC. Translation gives CASTLTGYNEQFF.

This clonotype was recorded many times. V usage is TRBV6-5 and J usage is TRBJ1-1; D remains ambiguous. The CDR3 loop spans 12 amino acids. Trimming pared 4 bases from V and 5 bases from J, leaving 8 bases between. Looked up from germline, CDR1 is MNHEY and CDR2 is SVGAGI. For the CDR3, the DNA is TGTGCCAGCAGTTGGCGTGGAACTGAAGCTTTCTTT. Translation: CASSWRGTEAFF.

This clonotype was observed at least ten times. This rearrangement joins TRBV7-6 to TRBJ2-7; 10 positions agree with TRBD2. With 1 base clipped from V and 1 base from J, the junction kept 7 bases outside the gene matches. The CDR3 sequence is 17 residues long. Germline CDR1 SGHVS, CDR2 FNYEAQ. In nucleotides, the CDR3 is TGTGCCAGCAGCTTAGTGGTAGCGGGAGGACGGTCCTACGAGCAGTACTTC. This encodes CASSLVVAGGRSYEQYF.

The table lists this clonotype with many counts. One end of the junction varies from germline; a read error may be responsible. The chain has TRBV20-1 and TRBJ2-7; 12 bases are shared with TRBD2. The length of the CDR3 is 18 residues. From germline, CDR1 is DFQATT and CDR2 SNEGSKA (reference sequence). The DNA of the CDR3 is TGCAGTGCTAGTGGGCCTAGCGGGAGGGCCATTACACCCTACGAGCAGTACTTT. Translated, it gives CSASGPSGRAITPYEQYF.

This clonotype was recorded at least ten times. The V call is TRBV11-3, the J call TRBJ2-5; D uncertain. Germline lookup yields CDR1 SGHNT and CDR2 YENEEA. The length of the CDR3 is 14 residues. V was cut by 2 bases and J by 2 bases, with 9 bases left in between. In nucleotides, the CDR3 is TGTGCCAGCAGCTTAAGAACCAATCAAGAGACCCAGTACTTC. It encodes CASSLRTNQETQYF.

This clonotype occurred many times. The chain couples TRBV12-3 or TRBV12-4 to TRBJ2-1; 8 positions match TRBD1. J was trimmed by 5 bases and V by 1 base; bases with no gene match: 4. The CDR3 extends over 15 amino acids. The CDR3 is CASSLGTGIDNEQFF. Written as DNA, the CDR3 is TGTGCCAGCAGTTTAGGGACAGGGATCGACAATGAGCAGTTCTTC.

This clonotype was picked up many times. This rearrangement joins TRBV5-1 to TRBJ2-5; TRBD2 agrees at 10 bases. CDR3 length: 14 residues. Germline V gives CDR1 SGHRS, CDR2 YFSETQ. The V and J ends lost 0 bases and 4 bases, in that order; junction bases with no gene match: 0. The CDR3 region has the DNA TGCGCCAGCAGCTTGGGACTAGCGGGAGAGACCCAGTACTTC. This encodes CASSLGLAGETQYF.

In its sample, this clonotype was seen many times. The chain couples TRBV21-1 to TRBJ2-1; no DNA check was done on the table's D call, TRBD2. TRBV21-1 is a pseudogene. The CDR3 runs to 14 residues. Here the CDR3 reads CASSQGLVDNEQFF. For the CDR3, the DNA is TGTGCCAGCAGCCAGGGACTAGTTGACAATGAGCAGTTCTTC.

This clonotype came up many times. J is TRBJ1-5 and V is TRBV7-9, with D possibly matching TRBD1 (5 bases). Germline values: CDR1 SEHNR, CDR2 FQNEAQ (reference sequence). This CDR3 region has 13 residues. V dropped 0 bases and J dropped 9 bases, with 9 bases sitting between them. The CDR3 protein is CASSLAGEVPQHF. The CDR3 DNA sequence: TGTGCCAGCAGCTTAGCGGGGGAGGTGCCCCAGCATTTT.

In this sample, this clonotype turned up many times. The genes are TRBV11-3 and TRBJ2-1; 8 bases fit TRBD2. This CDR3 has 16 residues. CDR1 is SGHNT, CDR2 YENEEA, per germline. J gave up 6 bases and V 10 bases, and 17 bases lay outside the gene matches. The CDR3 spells CATRPYGGRSGNEQFF. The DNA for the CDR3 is TGTGCCACCAGACCGTATGGCGGGAGGTCCGGCAATGAGCAGTTCTTC.

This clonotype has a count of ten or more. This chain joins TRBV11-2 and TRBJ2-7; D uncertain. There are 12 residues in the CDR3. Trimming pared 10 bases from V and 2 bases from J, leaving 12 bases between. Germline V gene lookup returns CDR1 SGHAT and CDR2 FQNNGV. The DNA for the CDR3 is TGTGCCACCGTAGACGGGCCCTACGAGCAGTACGTC. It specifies CATVDGPYEQYV.

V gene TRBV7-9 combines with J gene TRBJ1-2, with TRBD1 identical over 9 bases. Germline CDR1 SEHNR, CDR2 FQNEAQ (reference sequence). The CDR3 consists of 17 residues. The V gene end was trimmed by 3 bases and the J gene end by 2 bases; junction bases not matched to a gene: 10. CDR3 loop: CASSLGTGRPGNYGYTF. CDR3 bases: TGTGCCAGCAGCTTGGGGACAGGGCGCCCCGGAAACTATGGCTACACCTTC.

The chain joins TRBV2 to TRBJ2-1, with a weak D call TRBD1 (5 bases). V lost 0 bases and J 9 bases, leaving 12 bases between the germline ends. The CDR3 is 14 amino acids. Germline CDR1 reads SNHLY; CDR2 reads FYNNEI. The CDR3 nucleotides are TGTGCCAGCAGTGAAGCGCTGGTACAGGTTGAGCAGTTCTTC. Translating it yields CASSEALVQVEQFF.

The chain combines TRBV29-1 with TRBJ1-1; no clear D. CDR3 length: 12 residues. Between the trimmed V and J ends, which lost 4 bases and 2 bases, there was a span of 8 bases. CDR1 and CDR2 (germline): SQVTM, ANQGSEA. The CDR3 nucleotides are TGCAGCGTTGTGACACCTAACACTGAAGCTTTCTTT. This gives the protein CSVVTPNTEAFF.

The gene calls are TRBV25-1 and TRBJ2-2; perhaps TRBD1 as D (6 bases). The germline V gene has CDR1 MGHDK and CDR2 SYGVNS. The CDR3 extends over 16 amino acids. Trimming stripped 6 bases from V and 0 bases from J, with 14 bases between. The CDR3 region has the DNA TGTGCCAGCAGCGCCACAGGGAAAGCGAACACCGGGGAGCTGTTTTTT. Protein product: CASSATGKANTGELFF.

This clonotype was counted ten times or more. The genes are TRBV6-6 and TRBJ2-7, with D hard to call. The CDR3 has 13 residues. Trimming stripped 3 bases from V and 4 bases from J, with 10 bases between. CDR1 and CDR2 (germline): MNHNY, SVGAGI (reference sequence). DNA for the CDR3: TGTGCCAGCAGTTATTTAAGGGATTACGAGCAGTACTTC. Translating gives CASSYLRDYEQYF.

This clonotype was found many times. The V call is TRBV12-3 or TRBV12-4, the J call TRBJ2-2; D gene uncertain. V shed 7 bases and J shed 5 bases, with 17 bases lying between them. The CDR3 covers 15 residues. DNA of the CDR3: TGTGCCAGCAAAAATTCGGCCTCTGTAACCGGGGAGCTGTTTTTT. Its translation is CASKNSASVTGELFF.

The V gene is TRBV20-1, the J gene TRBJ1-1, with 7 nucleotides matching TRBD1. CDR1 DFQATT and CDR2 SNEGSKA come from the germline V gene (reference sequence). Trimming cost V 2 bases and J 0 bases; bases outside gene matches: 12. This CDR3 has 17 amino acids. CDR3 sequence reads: CSARRGQPTEMNTEAFF. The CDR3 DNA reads TGCAGTGCTAGACGGGGACAGCCGACCGAGATGAACACTGAAGCTTTCTTT.

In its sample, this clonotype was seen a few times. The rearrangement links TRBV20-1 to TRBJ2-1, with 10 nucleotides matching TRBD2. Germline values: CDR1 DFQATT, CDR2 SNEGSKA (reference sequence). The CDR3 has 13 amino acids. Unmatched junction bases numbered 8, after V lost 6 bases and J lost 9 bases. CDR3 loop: CSAALAGSSEQFF. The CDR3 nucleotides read TGCAGTGCAGCACTAGCGGGATCCAGTGAGCAGTTCTTC.